The 24 T cell receptor beta chains listed next were all sequenced from one sample in a study of T cells in women clearing cervical HPV infection. Sequencing was performed with immunoSEQ multiplex PCR; in TCRdb, only in-frame clones are kept and a portion is missing. The table lists tens of thousands of clones. Sequencing was carried out using blood buffy coat. The source of these receptors is a woman aged 18-69 years with a cervical HPV16 infection that either progressed to CIN3+ or cleared (not recorded which).

About this clone itself: Read data end 3 residues before the CDR3 end; the end is taken from the germline J gene. V is TRBV14 and J is TRBJ2-6, with 8 bases identical to TRBD2. Germline trimming cut 4 bases from V and 0 bases from J; bases unmatched to any gene: 2. Per the germline V gene, CDR1 is SGHDN and CDR2 is FVKESK. The CDR3 covers 16 residues. Incomplete CDR3 DNA: TGTGCCAGCAGCCCGGGGGGGGGCTCTGGGGCCAACGTC. Translating it yields CASSPGGGSGANV. The full-length CDR3 reads as CASSPGGGSGANVLTF.

As for this clone: The read comes to an end 3 residues before the CDR3 does, leaving the germline J gene to fill in the end. V gene TRBV5-1 combines with J gene TRBJ2-3; 7 bases match TRBD1. Trimming at V came to 4 bases and at J to 2 bases, leaving 10 bases not matched to a gene. Germline CDR1 reads SGHRS; CDR2 reads YFSETQ. This CDR3 has 16 residues. CDR3 amino acids: CASSRDQGVPTDTQYF. The part of the CDR3 DNA that was read is TGCGCCAGCAGCCGCGATCAGGGGGTCCCCACAGATACG.

Remarks on this clone: Sequencing ends 3 residues short of the CDR3 end; the germline J gene provides the rest. The rearrangement links TRBV29-1 to TRBJ2-2; D is perhaps TRBD2 (5 bases). CDR1 and CDR2 (germline): SQVTM, ANQGSEA. Trimming cost V 2 bases and J 6 bases, with 7 bases left between them. This CDR3 spans 12 amino acids. This CDR3 is CSVELGAGELFF. Partial CDR3 DNA: TGCAGCGTTGAACTCGGGGCCGGGGAG.

Comments on this clone: The sequence runs out 3 residues before the end of the CDR3; the remainder is reconstructed from the germline J gene. The rearrangement links TRBV7-3 to TRBJ2-5, with a possible D match to TRBD2 (5 bases). Between the trimmed V and J ends, which lost 2 bases and 5 bases, there was a span of 12 bases. From germline, CDR1 is SGHTA and CDR2 FQGTGA. This CDR3 region has 14 residues. The sequenced part of the CDR3 DNA is TGTGCCAGCAGCTTAGACTTCGGGGAGGAGACC. Translated: CASSLDFGEET. The CDR3 reads in full as CASSLDFGEETQYF. Variable domain in full (rest from reference TRBV7-3 and TRBJ2-5): GAGVSQTPSNKVTEKGKYVELRCDPISGHTALYWYRQSLGQGPEFLIYFQGTGAADDSGLPNDRFFAVRPEGSVSTLKIQRTERGDSAVYLCASSLDFGEETQYFGPGTRLLVL.

Worth noting for this clone: The read finishes 3 residues shy of the CDR3 end, and the germline J gene is used to complete it. The chain has TRBV20-1 and TRBJ2-7; 7 bases are shared with TRBD1. V lost 6 bases, J lost 2 bases, and 4 bases stayed unmatched. From germline, CDR1 is DFQATT and CDR2 SNEGSKA (reference sequence). The CDR3 runs 12 residues. The sequenced CDR3 bases are TGCAGTGCCGGACAGGCCACCTACGAG. Translated, it gives CSAGQATYE. The full CDR3 sequence reads CSAGQATYEQYF.

CDR3 DNA, as far as it was read: TGTGCCAGCAGCCCCCACAGGGGAGATAATTCACCC. As protein: CASSPHRGDNSP. The whole CDR3 reads CASSPHRGDNSPLHF. This chain links TRBV12-3 or TRBV12-4 with TRBJ1-6, with 7 nucleotides matching TRBD1. The read ends 3 residues shy of where the CDR3 ends; the end is completed using the germline J gene. With V trimmed by 6 bases and J by 5 bases, 7 bases remained unmatched. This CDR3 comprises 15 residues.

Points on this clone: The read gets to within 3 residues of the CDR3 end, and the germline J gene fills in the rest. V is TRBV7-2 and J is TRBJ1-1; D perhaps matches TRBD1 (5 bases). The CDR3 loop spans 13 amino acids. V lost 4 bases to trimming and J lost 5 bases, with 11 bases between them. The V gene's germline CDR1 is SGHTA and CDR2 FQGNSA. The chain's CDR3 is CASSSQGPTEAFF. The part of the CDR3 DNA that was read is TGTGCCAGCAGCTCGCAGGGTCCGACTGAA.

A remark on this clone: Sequencing ends 3 residues short of the CDR3 end; the germline J gene provides the rest. The V and J genes are TRBV7-9 and TRBJ1-6, with D unclear. The V and J ends lost 2 bases and 7 bases respectively, with 9 bases between them. From germline, CDR1 is SEHNR and CDR2 FQNEAQ (reference sequence). There are 14 residues in the CDR3. CDR3 DNA (partial): TGTGCCAGCAGCTTAACTGGTGTGAATTCACCC. It codes for CASSLTGVNSP. The CDR3 as a whole reads CASSLTGVNSPLHF.

Details on this clone: Read coverage stops 3 residues before the CDR3 terminus; the germline J gene supplies the remainder. The chain is built from TRBV12-3 or TRBV12-4 and TRBJ2-3, with D perhaps matching TRBD2 (7 bases). V lost 1 base and J lost 2, with 13 bases in between. The length of the CDR3 is 16 residues. The CDR3 spells CASSLEVGGLTDTQYF. CDR3 DNA (partial): TGTGCCAGCAGTTTAGAAGTCGGGGGGCTCACAGATACG.

A word on this clone: The read is 3 residues too short to cover the CDR3 end, so that end is filled in from the germline J gene. This chain connects TRBV5-1 to TRBJ2-3, with D perhaps matching TRBD2 (6 bases). V was clipped by 4 bases and J by 1 base, with 16 bases between them. Per the germline V gene, CDR1 is SGHRS and CDR2 is YFSETQ. The CDR3 totals 16 residues. CDR3 DNA (partial): TGCGCCAGCAGCCCCCCCGGGTGGGGGGGCACAGATACG. Protein: CASSPPGWGGTDT. The entire CDR3 protein is CASSPPGWGGTDTQYF.

On this clone itself: The read finishes 3 residues shy of the CDR3 end, and the germline J gene is used to complete it. This chain connects TRBV11-2 to TRBJ2-7, with 7 bases fitting TRBD1. CDR1 and CDR2 from the germline V gene are SGHAT and FQNNGV. V lost 0 bases and J lost 2; bases outside the gene matches: 4. This CDR3 has 15 residues. The CDR3 sequence: CASSLEGTEPYEQYF. The sequenced part of the CDR3 DNA is TGTGCCAGCAGCTTAGAGGGGACAGAACCCTACGAG.

As concerns this clone: The read falls 3 residues short of the CDR3 end, and the missing part is taken from the germline J gene. V gene TRBV7-2 combines with J gene TRBJ2-1; D gene uncertain. The CDR3 is 13 amino acids. Trimming shortened V by 2 bases and J by 7 bases, and 9 bases separated the two germline ends. CDR1 SGHTA and CDR2 FQGNSA come from the germline V gene. The chain's CDR3 is CASSLRLLNEQFF. The CDR3 DNA, read in part, is TGTGCCAGCAGCTTAAGGCTCCTGAATGAG.

About this clone: Sequencing ends 3 residues short of the CDR3 end; the germline J gene provides the rest. The chain recombines TRBV2 with TRBJ1-5, with 10 positions matching TRBD1. This CDR3 region has 14 residues. Germline CDR1 and CDR2: SNHLY and FYNNEI. V trimming: 5 bases; J trimming: 5 bases; junction bases outside the gene matches: 3. This CDR3 reads CASSRQGADQPQHF. The DNA read from the CDR3 is TGTGCCAGCAGTAGACAGGGGGCCGATCAGCCC.

In the case of this clone: The CDR3 extends 3 residues past the end of the read, so its final part is completed from the germline J gene. V gene TRBV30 combines with J gene TRBJ2-3; the D gene is possibly TRBD2 (6 bases). Germline V gene data show CDR1 as GTSNPN and CDR2 as SVGIG (reference sequence). This CDR3 has 13 residues. This chain's CDR3 is CAWNRGYNQPQYF. Partial CDR3 DNA: TGTGCCTGGAATCGGGGGTACAATCAGCCG.

The sequenced part of the CDR3 DNA is TGTGCCAGCTCACCTTTACAGGGAAGAAATGAAAAA. It codes for CASSPLQGRNEK. The entire CDR3 sequence reads CASSPLQGRNEKLFF. V usage is TRBV18 and J usage is TRBJ1-4; maybe TRBD1 (6 bases). The read ends 3 residues early relative to the CDR3; the germline J gene fills the gap. The CDR3 runs 15 residues. V dropped 3 bases and J dropped 5 bases, with 13 bases sitting between them. Germline CDR1 reads KGHSH; CDR2 reads LQKENI. The whole variable domain, filled in from reference TRBV18 and TRBJ1-4, reads NAGVMQNPRHLVRRRGQEARLRCSPMKGHSHVYWYRQLPEEGLKFMVYLQKENIIDESGMPKERFSAEFPKEGPSILRIQQVVRGDSAAYFCASSPLQGRNEKLFFGSGTQLSVL.

As for this clone: The sequenced fragment ends 3 residues before the CDR3 boundary, so the rest is inferred from the germline J gene. This chain joins TRBV19 and TRBJ1-5; maybe TRBD1 (6 bases). The CDR3 runs 13 residues. Trimming stripped 4 bases from V and 8 bases from J, with 12 bases between. Germline values: CDR1 LNHDA, CDR2 SQIVND (reference sequence). The sequenced CDR3 bases are TGTGCCAGTAGTACTGGACAGATCGAGCCC. The encoded protein is CASSTGQIEP. The complete CDR3 reads CASSTGQIEPQHF.

For this clone: The read is 3 residues too short to cover the CDR3 end, so that end is filled in from the germline J gene. The rearrangement links TRBV19 to TRBJ2-3, with TRBD1 matching 9 bases. The CDR3 contains 14 residues. The germline V gene encodes CDR1 LNHDA and CDR2 SQIVND (reference sequence). The part of the CDR3 DNA that was read is TGTGCCAGTAGTAGACAGGGGGAGGTTGGAACG. Amino acid sequence: CASSRQGEVGT. The whole CDR3 reads CASSRQGEVGTQYF.

Details on this clone: The read ends 3 residues before the CDR3 terminus; that terminus is restored from the germline J gene. V gene TRBV20-1 combines with J gene TRBJ2-7; D might be TRBD2 (7 bases). The CDR3 is made up of 15 amino acids. V was shortened by 1 base and J by 4 bases, with 17 bases between the two germline ends. Germline values: CDR1 DFQATT, CDR2 SNEGSKA (reference sequence). The CDR3 spells CSARAPWGGGYEQYF. The sequenced CDR3 bases are TGCAGTGCTAGAGCGCCCTGGGGGGGCGGGTACGAG.

As to this clone: Coverage ceases 3 residues before the CDR3 finishes, and the germline J gene fills in the end. The chain couples TRBV19 to TRBJ2-7, with D unclear. The CDR3 consists of 13 residues. The ends were cut back, 2 bases at V and 2 bases at J, with 7 bases in the middle. The germline CDR1 and CDR2 sequences are LNHDA and SQIVND (reference sequence). The part of the CDR3 DNA that was read is TGTGCCAGTAGTATACGTCTAGCCTACGAG. Its translation: CASSIRLAYE. The full CDR3 protein is CASSIRLAYEQYF.

Points on this clone: The junction differs from germline at one of its ends, possibly a read error. The read ends 3 residues shy of where the CDR3 ends; the end is completed using the germline J gene. The chain has TRBV12-3 or TRBV12-4 and TRBJ2-7, with a possible D match to TRBD1 (6 bases). The CDR3 extends over 15 amino acids. CDR3 in amino acids: CARSFGDTSSYEQYF. The CDR3 bases that were read are TGTGCCAGAAGTTTCGGGGACACCTCCTCCTACGAG.

About this clone: The read finishes 3 residues shy of the CDR3 end, and the germline J gene is used to complete it. The rearrangement links TRBV10-3 to TRBJ2-1; 8 bases line up with TRBD1. The CDR3 is 14 amino acids. Trimming removed 5 bases from V and 5 bases from J; junction bases left unmatched: 5. Germline V gene lookup returns CDR1 ENHRY and CDR2 SYGVKD. The chain's CDR3 is CAISSGQVDNEQFF. Incomplete CDR3 DNA: TGTGCCATCAGTTCGGGACAGGTAGACAATGAG.

Comments on this clone: From the germline J gene comes the end of the CDR3, since the read stops 3 residues before it. The chain recombines TRBV6-2 or TRBV6-3 with TRBJ2-7; 7 nucleotides align to TRBD1. Germline V CDR1 and CDR2: MNHEY, SVGEGT. Trimming at V came to 6 bases and at J to 2 bases, leaving 10 bases not matched to a gene. CDR3 size: 15 residues. The CDR3 bases that were read are TGTGCCAGCAGCCCGAACAGGGGCTACACCTACGAG. Translating gives CASSPNRGYTYE. The entire CDR3 reads CASSPNRGYTYEQYF.

About this clone itself: The read falls 3 residues short of the CDR3 end, and the missing part is taken from the germline J gene. The sample holds other DNA sequences that translate to the same CDR3. This chain links TRBV30 with TRBJ1-3; maybe TRBD1 (6 bases). The CDR3 covers 17 residues. V was cut by 4 bases and J by 2 bases, with 21 bases left in between. Germline V CDR1 and CDR2: GTSNPN, SVGIG (reference sequence). CDR3 DNA (partial): TGTGCCTGGATGGGACACTTCGGGAGGGAGGCTGGAAACACC. This translates into CAWMGHFGREAGNT. The entire CDR3 reads CAWMGHFGREAGNTIYF.

A note on this clone: The CDR3 end lies 3 residues beyond the end of the read and is filled in from the germline J gene. The V and J genes are TRBV14 and TRBJ1-1; 7 nucleotides agree with TRBD1. This CDR3 has 14 amino acids. The V gene end was trimmed by 8 bases and the J gene end by 0 bases; junction bases not matched to a gene: 6. In germline, CDR1 is SGHDN, CDR2 FVKESK. The covered CDR3 bases are TGTGCCAGCGGTCACAGGGGACTGAACACTGAA. Its translation is CASGHRGLNTE. The whole CDR3 protein is CASGHRGLNTEAFF.